These T cell receptor beta chains were read from a single sample in a study of cytomegalovirus exposure and HLA in healthy donors. Clones were sequenced by immunoSEQ multiplex PCR, and TCRdb holds only the in-frame ones, with some missing. The table has about 110,000 clones, 86% seen once. Sequencing input: PBMCs. These receptors were obtained from a man aged 40-49 years in good health and CMV-seronegative. Both conserved end residues are part of each CDR3. The D gene is left open where the match is weak. A row's size may be missing; if present it is once, few, many or a size class.

CDR3nt	CDR3aa	j_gene	v_gene	abundance	d_gene
TGTGCCAGCCGTAGTCCACAGGGGTATGGCTACACCTTC	CASRSPQGYGYTF	TRBJ1-2	TRBV6-5	.	TRBD1
TGTGCCAGTACCCTCAGAGGGGGCTCACGCCCCACCGGGGAGCTGTTTTTT	CASTLRGGSRPTGELFF	TRBJ2-2	TRBV19	few	TRBD1
TGTGCCAGCAGCGTCCCCCGGGACAGCCACAATCAGCCCCAGCATTTT	CASSVPRDSHNQPQHF	TRBJ1-5	TRBV21-1	.	.
TGTGCCAGCAGGGCCGGGACAGATAATTCACCCCTCCACTTT	CASRAGTDNSPLHF	TRBJ1-6	TRBV6-6	.	TRBD1
TGTGCCAGCAGCTTTACAGGGTCGGTAACCGGGGAGCTGTTTTTT	CASSFTGSVTGELFF	TRBJ2-2	TRBV11-2	.	.
TGTGCCAGCAGCGTAGGAGGCGGCCCTGGAAACACCATATATTTT	CASSVGGGPGNTIYF	TRBJ1-3	TRBV9	.	.
TGTGCCAGCAGTGGTCGGGACAGGGGCGGTCAGCCCCAGCATTTT	CASSGRDRGGQPQHF	TRBJ1-5	TRBV6-5	.	TRBD1
TGTGCCAGCAGCGTAACATCCGGCGGGTCCGAGCAGTACTTC	CASSVTSGGSEQYF	TRBJ2-7	TRBV9	few	.
TGTGCCAGCAGCCCGACTAGGGTCACAGATACGCAGTATTTT	CASSPTRVTDTQYF	TRBJ2-3	TRBV7-9	once	.
TGTGCCAGCAGTTACAGGGCAGGGGGGCACTACGAGCAGTACTTC	CASSYRAGGHYEQYF	TRBJ2-7	TRBV6-5	.	.